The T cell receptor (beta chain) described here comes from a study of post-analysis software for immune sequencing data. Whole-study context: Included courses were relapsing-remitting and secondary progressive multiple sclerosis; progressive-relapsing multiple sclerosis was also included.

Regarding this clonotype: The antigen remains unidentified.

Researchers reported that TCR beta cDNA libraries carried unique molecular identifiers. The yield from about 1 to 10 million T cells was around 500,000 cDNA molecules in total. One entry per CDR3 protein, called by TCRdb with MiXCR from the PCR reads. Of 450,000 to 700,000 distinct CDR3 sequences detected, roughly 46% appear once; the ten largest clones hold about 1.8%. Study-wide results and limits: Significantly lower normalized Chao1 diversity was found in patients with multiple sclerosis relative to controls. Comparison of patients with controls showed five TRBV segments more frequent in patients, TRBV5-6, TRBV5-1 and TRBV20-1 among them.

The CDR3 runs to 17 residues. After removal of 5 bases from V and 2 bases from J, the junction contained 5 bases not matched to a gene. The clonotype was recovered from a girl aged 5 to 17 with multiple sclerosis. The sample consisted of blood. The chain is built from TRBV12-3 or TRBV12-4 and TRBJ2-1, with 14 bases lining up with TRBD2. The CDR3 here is CASSGGLAGGTYNEQFF. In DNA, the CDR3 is TGTGCCAGCAGTGGAGGACTAGCGGGAGGCACCTACAATGAGCAGTTCTTC.